This TCR beta chain stems from a study of T-cell reconstitution after alpha-beta-depleted transplantation in children (dated by TCRdb to the mid-2010s). A note on the overall study: Using TCR repertoire profiling, the study followed T-cell immune reconstitution in a quantitative way in children after TCRalphabeta/CD19-depleted allogeneic hematopoietic cell transplantation.

General findings and caveats noted by the study authors: In some patients, the high TCRbeta diversity seen at day 60 was put down to recipient T cells and intrathymic progenitors that had survived conditioning. The apparently early recovery of alphabetaT-cell counts about two months after transplant reportedly depended on only several hundred rapidly expanded clones that came from non-depleted graft cells. Hyperexpanded clone frequencies declined over subsequent months; after one year, T-cell counts and TCRbeta diversity were mostly attributed to newly produced T cells.

This clonotype appeared many times. Its antigen is unknown. No per-base quality is available; no much larger clone lies one base away. Libraries were constructed by PCR. Sequencing relied on an Illumina HiSeq 2500. To normalize quantification of the TCRbeta repertoire, the TCR libraries were built with molecular barcoding that relied on unique molecular identifiers. TCRdb ran its own pipeline on the public reads, namely fastp trimming at Q25 and MiXCR clone calling, and kept in-frame beta chains. A single entry per CDR3 protein holds the most common genes and DNA from its merged rows. The table for this sample lists 550,000 to 800,000 distinct CDR3 sequences; approximately 14% of them were counted only once. The ten largest clones take up about 0.77% of the sample. The germline V gene (reference sequence) yields LGHDT for CDR1 and YNNKEL for CDR2. V is cut by 0 bases and J by 4 bases, and the space between the germline ends is 18 bases. The CDR3 goes from the cysteine to the phenylalanine over 17 residues. The DNA shown is the 51-base CDR3, in frame from base 1.

The treatment or condition label for this specimen denotes: allogeneic hematopoietic cell transplantation with graft depleted of TCRalphabeta T cells and CD19 B cells. Transplant recipients were children who received TCRalphabeta/CD19-depleted allogeneic hematopoietic cell grafts. This TCR derives from a girl aged 2 to 9 with congenital amegakaryocytic thrombocytopenia, due to receive a stem cell transplant. The sample was PBMCs, taken before TCRalphabeta/CD19-depleted stem cell transplant. The sequence links TRBV3-1 to TRBJ1-2; no D segment can be confidently identified. The DNA sequence is given as TGTGCCAGCAGCCAAGATGATGGTGCAGCCCCATTCTATGGCTACACCTTC. This sequence encodes CASSQDDGAAPFYGYTF.